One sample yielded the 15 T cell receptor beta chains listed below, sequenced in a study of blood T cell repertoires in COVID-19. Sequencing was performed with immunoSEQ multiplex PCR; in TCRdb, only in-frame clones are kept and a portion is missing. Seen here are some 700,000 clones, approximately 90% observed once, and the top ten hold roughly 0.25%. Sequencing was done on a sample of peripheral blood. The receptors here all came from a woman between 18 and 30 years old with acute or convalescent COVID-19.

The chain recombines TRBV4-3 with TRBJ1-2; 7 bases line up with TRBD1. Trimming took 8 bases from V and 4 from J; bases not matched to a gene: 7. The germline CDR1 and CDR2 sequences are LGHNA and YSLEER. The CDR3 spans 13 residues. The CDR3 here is CASGQGGFYGYTF. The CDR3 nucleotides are TGCGCCAGCGGGCAGGGGGGATTCTATGGCTACACCTTC.

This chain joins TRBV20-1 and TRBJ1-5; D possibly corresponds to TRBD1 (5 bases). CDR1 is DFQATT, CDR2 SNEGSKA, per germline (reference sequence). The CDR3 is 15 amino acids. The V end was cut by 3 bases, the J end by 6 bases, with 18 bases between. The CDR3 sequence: CSASWTGTASQPQHF. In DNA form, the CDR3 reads TGCAGTGCTAGTTGGACTGGGACTGCAAGTCAGCCCCAGCATTTT.

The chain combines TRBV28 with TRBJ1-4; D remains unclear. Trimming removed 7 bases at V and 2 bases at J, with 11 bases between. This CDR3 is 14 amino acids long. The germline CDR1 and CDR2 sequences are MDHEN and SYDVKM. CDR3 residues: CASKEAQTNEKLFF. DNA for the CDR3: TGTGCCAGCAAGGAGGCTCAGACTAATGAAAAACTGTTTTTT.

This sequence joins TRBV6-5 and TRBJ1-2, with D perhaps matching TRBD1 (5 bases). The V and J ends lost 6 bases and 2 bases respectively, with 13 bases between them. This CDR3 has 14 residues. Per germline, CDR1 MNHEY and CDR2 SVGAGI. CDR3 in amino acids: CASSRSTENYGYTF. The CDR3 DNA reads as TGTGCCAGCAGCCGCTCGACAGAGAACTATGGCTACACCTTC.

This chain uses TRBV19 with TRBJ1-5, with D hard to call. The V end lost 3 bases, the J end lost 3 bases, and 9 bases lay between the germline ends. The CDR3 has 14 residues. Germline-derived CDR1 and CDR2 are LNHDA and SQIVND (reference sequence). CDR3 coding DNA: TGTGCCAGTAGTATGGGCGTCCCCAATCAGCCCCAGCATTTT. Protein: CASSMGVPNQPQHF.

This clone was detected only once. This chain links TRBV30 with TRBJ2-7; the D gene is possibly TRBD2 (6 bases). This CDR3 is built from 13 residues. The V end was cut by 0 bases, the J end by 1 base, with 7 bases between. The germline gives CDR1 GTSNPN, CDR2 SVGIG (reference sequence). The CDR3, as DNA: TGTGCCTGGAGTGTGCGGGGATCCTACGAGCAGTACTTC. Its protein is CAWSVRGSYEQYF.

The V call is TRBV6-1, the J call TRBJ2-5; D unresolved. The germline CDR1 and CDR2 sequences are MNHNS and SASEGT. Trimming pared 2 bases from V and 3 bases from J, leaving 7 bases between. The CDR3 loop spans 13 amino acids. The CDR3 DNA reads TGTGCCAGCAGTGAAACGGGTGAAGAGACCCAGTACTTC. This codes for CASSETGEETQYF.

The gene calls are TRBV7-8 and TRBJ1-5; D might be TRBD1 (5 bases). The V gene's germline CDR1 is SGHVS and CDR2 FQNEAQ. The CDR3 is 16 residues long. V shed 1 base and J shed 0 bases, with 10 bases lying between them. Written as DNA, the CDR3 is TGTGCCAGCAGCTTAGTAGCCAGGGTTAGCAATCAGCCCCAGCATTTT. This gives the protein CASSLVARVSNQPQHF. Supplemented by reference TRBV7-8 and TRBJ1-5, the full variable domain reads GAGVSQSPRYKVAKRGQDVALRCDPISGHVSLFWYQQALGQGPEFLTYFQNEAQLDKSGLPSDRFFAERPEGSVSTLKIQRTQQEDSAVYLCASSLVARVSNQPQHFGDGTRLSIL.

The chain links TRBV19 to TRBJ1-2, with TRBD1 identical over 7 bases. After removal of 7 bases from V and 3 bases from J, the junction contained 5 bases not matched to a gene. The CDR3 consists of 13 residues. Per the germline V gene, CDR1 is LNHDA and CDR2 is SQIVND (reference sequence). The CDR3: CASTRDSYYGYTF. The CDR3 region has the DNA TGTGCCAGTACAAGGGACAGCTACTATGGCTACACCTTC.

CDR3 nucleotide sequence: TGTGCCAGCACCCCCCAGGACAGGGAGTCTTCACCCCTCCACTTT. It codes for CASTPQDRESSPLHF. The rearrangement joins TRBV5-5 to TRBJ1-6; TRBD1 aligns across 8 bases. The V segment lost 6 bases and the J segment 9 bases; nucleotides outside the gene matches: 11. CDR1 is SGHKS, CDR2 YYEKEE, per germline (reference sequence). The CDR3 extends over 15 amino acids.

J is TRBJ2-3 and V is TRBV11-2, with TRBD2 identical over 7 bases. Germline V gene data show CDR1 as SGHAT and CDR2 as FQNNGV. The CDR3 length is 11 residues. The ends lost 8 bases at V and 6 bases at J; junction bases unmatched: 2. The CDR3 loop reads CASSRGDTQYF. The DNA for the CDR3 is TGTGCCAGCTCGCGGGGGGATACGCAGTATTTT.

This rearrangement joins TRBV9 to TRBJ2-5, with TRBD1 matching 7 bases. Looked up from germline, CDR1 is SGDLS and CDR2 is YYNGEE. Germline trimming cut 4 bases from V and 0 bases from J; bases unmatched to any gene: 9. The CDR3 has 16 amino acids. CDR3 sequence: CASSNRDRMYQETQYF. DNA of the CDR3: TGTGCCAGCAGCAACCGGGACAGAATGTACCAAGAGACCCAGTACTTC.

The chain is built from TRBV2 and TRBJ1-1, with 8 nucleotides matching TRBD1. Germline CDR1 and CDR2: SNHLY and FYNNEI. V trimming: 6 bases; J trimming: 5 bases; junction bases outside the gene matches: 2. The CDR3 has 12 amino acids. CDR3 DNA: TGTGCCAGCAGCAGGGGGCTGACTGAAGCTTTCTTT. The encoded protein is CASSRGLTEAFF. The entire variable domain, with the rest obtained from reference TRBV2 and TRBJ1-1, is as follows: EPEVTQTPSHQVTQMGQEVILRCVPISNHLYFYWYRQILGQKVEFLVSFYNNEISEKSEIFDDQFSVERPDGSNFTLKIRSTKLEDSAMYFCASSRGLTEAFFGQGTRLTVV.

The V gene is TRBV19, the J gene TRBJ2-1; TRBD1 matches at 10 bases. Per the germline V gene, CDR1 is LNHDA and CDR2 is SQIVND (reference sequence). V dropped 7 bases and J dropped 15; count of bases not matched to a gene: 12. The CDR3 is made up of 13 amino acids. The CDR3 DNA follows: TGTGCCAGTATTGTACTAGGGACAGGGGTGATGTTCTTC. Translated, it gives CASIVLGTGVMFF.

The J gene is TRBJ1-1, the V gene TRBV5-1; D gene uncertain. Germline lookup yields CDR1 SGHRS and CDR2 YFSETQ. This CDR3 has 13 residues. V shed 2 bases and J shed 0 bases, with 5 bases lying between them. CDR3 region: CASSLIMNTEAFF. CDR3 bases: TGCGCCAGCAGCTTAATAATGAACACTGAAGCTTTCTTT.